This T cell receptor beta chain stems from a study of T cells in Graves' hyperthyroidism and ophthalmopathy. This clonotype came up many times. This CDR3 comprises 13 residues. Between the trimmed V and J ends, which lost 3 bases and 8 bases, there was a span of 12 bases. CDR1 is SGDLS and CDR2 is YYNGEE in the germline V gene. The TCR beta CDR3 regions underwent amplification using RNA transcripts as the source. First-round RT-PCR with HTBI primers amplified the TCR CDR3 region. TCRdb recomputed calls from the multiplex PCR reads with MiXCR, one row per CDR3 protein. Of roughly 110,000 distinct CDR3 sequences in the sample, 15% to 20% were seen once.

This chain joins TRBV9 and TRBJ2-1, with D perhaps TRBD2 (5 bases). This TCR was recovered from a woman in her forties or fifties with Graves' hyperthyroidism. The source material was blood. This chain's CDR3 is CASSALLEDEQFF. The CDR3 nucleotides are TGTGCCAGCAGCGCCCTACTAGAGGATGAGCAGTTCTTC.